This TCR beta chain was captured by sequencing in a study of early T cells in non-severe SARS-CoV-2 infection. TCRdb re-derived calls from the 5' RACE reads in MiXCR, one entry per CDR3 protein. The sample holds roughly 110,000 distinct CDR3 sequences, around 10% seen once. Remarks on this clonotype: A junction end diverges from the germline sequence, so it may reflect a read error.

This CDR3 region has 9 residues. Germline V gives CDR1 DFQATT, CDR2 SNEGSKA (reference sequence). The receptor was derived from an adult who was a healthcare worker with PCR-confirmed SARS-CoV-2 infection or an uninfected control (not recorded which). The J gene is TRBJ1-1, the V gene TRBV20-1; possibly TRBD1 for D (6 bases). The sample comprised whole blood. The CDR3: CSAGRQVYF. CDR3 coding DNA: TGCAGTGCGGGCAGACAGGTCTACTTT.